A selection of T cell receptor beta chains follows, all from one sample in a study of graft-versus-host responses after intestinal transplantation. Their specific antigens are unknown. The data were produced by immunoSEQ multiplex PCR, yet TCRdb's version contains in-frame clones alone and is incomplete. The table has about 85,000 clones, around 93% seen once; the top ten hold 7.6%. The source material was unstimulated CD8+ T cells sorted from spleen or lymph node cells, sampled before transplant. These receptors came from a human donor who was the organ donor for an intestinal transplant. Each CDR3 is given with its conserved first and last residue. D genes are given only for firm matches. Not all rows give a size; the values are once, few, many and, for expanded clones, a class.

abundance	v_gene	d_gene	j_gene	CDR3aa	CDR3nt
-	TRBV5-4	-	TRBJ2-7	CASSLPGGYEQYF	TGTGCCAGCAGCTTGCCAGGGGGGTACGAGCAGTACTTC
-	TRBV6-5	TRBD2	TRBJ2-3	CASSGRTSGIDTQYF	TGTGCCAGCAGTGGGAGGACTAGCGGGATAGATACGCAGTATTTT
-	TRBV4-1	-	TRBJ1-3	CASSPLPGDYFSGNTIYF	TGCGCCAGCAGCCCATTGCCAGGGGATTATTTCTCTGGAAACACCATATATTTT
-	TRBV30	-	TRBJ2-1	CAWSVEGGYNEQFF	TGTGCCTGGAGTGTGGAGGGAGGCTACAATGAGCAGTTCTTC
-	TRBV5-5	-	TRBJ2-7	CASSSDNYEQYF	TGTGCCAGCAGCTCGGACAACTACGAGCAGTACTTC
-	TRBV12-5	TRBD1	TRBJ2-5	CASGPTGTGMETQYF	TGTGCTAGTGGACCGACCGGGACAGGGATGGAGACCCAGTACTTC
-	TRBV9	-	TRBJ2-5	CASSVDPYRRETQYF	TGTGCCAGCAGCGTAGACCCTTATCGGCGGGAGACCCAGTACTTC
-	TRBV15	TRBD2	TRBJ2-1	CATRGTSDPNYIFSYNEQFF	TGTGCCACCCGGGGAACTAGCGACCCCAATTATATTTTCTCCTACAATGAGCAGTTCTTC
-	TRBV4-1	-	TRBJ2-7	CASSQEPAENYEQYF	TGCGCCAGCAGCCAAGAACCCGCCGAGAACTACGAGCAGTACTTC
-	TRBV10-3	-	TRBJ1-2	CAVNKGNNYGYTF	TGTGCCGTCAATAAAGGGAATAACTATGGCTACACCTTC
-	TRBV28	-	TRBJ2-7	CASSESGGPNYEQYF	TGTGCCAGCAGTGAAAGTGGAGGGCCGAACTACGAGCAGTACTTC
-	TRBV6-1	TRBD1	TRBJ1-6	CASAPPARGLSPLHF	TGTGCCAGCGCCCCGCCTGCCAGGGGGCTTTCACCCCTCCACTTT
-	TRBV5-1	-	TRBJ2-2	CASSRGGQGVTGELFF	TGCGCCAGCAGCCGCGGAGGGCAGGGGGTCACCGGGGAGCTGTTTTTT
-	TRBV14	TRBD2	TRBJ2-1	CASSHLLRAITSGTYYNEQFF	TGTGCCAGCAGCCACCTCCTAAGGGCTATCACTAGCGGGACATACTACAATGAGCAGTTCTTC
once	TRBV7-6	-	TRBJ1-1	CASSLQALNTEAFF	TGTGCCAGCAGCTTACAGGCTTTGAACACTGAAGCTTTCTTT
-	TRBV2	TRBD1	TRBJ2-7	CASTGTGGNEQYF	TGTGCCAGCACCGGGACAGGGGGCAACGAGCAGTACTTC
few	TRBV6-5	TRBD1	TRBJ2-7	CASSYGAGGQYEQYF	TGTGCCAGCAGTTACGGGGCAGGGGGCCAGTACGAGCAGTACTTC
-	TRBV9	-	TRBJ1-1	CASSAPEQGSNTEAFF	TGTGCCAGCAGCGCTCCAGAACAGGGATCGAACACTGAAGCTTTCTTT
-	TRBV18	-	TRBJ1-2	CASSRHQGNYGYTF	TGTGCCAGCTCTCGACACCAGGGTAACTATGGCTACACCTTC
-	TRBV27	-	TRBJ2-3	CASCVARTDTQYF	TGTGCCAGCTGTGTAGCGCGCACAGATACGCAGTATTTT
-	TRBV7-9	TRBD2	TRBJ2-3	CASSKALAGRTSDTQYF	TGTGCCAGCAGCAAAGCCTTAGCGGGAAGAACATCAGATACGCAGTATTTT
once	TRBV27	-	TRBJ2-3	CASSRSGAGVTDTQYF	TGTGCCAGCTCCCGCTCGGGGGCGGGGGTCACAGATACGCAGTATTTT
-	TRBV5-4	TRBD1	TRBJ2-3	CASSSGQESTDTQYF	TGTGCCAGCAGCTCAGGACAGGAGAGCACAGATACGCAGTATTTT
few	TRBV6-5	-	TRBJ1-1	CASSSVLGVNTEAFF	TGTGCCAGCAGTTCGGTTCTAGGCGTGAACACTGAAGCTTTCTTT
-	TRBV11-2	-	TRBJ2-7	CASSLDSFDNFSYEQYF	TGTGCCAGCAGCTTAGATTCGTTCGACAACTTCTCCTACGAGCAGTACTTC
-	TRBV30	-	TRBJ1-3	CAWSETGYSGNTIYF	TGTGCCTGGAGTGAAACAGGATACTCTGGAAACACCATATATTTT
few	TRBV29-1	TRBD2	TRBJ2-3	CSVSYSGRGADTQYF	TGCAGCGTTTCTTATAGCGGGAGAGGCGCAGATACGCAGTATTTT
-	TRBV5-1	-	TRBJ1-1	CASSLDSHTEAFF	TGCGCCAGCAGCCTCGACAGTCATACTGAAGCTTTCTTT
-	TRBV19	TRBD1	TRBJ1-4	CASSIDRGYEKLFF	TGTGCCAGTAGTATTGACAGGGGTTATGAAAAACTGTTTTTT
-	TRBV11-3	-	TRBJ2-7	CASSAPTGAAYEQYF	TGTGCCAGCAGCGCTCCGACAGGCGCAGCCTACGAGCAGTACTTC
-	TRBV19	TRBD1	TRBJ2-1	CASSEWTGDNNEQFF	TGTGCCAGTAGTGAGTGGACAGGGGATAACAATGAGCAGTTCTTC
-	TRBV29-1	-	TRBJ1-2	CSVEVGDGILGYTF	TGCAGCGTTGAAGTTGGAGACGGGATCTTAGGCTACACCTTC
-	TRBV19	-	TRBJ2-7	CASSIGSGSYEQYF	TGTGCCAGTAGTATAGGCAGCGGGTCCTACGAGCAGTACTTC
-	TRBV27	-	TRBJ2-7	CASSFGTYSYEQYF	TGTGCCAGCAGTTTTGGGACCTACTCCTACGAGCAGTACTTC
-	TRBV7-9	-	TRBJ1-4	CASSLDKIEKLFF	TGTGCCAGCAGCCTGGACAAAATTGAAAAACTGTTTTTT
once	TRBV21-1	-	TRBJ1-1	CASSKGEAGGRNTEAFF	TGTGCCAGCAGCAAAGGTGAGGCAGGGGGTCGGAACACTGAAGCTTTCTTT
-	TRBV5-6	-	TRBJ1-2	CASSLLYRGEDGYTF	TGTGCCAGCAGCTTGTTGTATAGGGGAGAGGATGGCTACACCTTC
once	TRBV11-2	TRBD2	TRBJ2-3	CASSLNSGAAFTDTQYF	TGTGCCAGCAGCTTAAACAGCGGGGCCGCCTTCACAGATACGCAGTATTTT
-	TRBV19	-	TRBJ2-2	CASSWDLGAGELFF	TGTGCCAGTAGTTGGGACTTGGGTGCCGGGGAGCTGTTTTTT
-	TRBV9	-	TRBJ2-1	CASSVFTGPLNNEQFF	TGTGCCAGCAGCGTATTTACCGGCCCCCTTAACAATGAGCAGTTCTTC
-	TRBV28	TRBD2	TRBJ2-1	CASNGGRAANEQFF	TGTGCCAGCAACGGCGGGAGGGCGGCCAATGAGCAGTTCTTC
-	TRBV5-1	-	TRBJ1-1	CASSLSGGTEAFF	TGCGCCAGCAGCTTGAGCGGAGGGACTGAAGCTTTCTTT
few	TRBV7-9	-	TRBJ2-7	CASSPPDPGRDYEQYF	TGTGCCAGCAGCCCACCAGACCCGGGTCGAGACTACGAGCAGTACTTC
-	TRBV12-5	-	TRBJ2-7	CASGFSGGAYEQYF	TGTGCTAGTGGTTTTTCAGGGGGGGCCTACGAGCAGTACTTC
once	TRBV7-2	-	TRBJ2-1	CASSLFVASSYNEQFF	TGTGCCAGCAGCTTATTCGTGGCTAGCTCCTACAATGAGCAGTTCTTC
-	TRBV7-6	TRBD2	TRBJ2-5	CASSTTIAGETQYF	TGTGCCAGCAGCACCACTATAGCGGGAGAGACCCAGTACTTC